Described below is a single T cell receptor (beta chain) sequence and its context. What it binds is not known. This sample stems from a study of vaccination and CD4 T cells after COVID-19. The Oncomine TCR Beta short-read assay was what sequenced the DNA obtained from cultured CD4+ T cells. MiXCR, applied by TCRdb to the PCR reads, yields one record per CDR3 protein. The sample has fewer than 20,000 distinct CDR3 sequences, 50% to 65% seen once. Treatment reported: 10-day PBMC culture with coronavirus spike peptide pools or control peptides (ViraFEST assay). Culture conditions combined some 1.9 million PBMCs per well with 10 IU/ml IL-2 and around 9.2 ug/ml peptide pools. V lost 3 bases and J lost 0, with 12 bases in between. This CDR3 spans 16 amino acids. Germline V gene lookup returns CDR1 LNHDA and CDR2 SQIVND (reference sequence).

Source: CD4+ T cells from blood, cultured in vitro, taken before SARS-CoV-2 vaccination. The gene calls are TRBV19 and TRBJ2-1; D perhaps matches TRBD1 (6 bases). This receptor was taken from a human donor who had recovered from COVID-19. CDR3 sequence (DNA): TGTGCCAGTAGTATGGGGGCGGCCTACTCCTACAATGAGCAGTTCTTC. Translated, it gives CASSMGAAYSYNEQFF.